A single sample is the source of the 11 T cell receptor beta chains below, sequenced in a study of molecular identifiers for immune sequencing clone quantification. MiXCR, run by TCRdb on the PCR reads, gives a single entry per CDR3 protein. The data show hundreds of thousands of distinct CDR3 sequences, around 25% seen once. The sample was naive CD8+ T cells from blood, with Jurkat cell RNA spiked in. Subset described: FACS-sorted CD8+CD4-CCR7+CD45RA+ naive T cells. The receptors come from a human donor in good health. Some libraries in this study had Jurkat cell RNA spiked in.

Notes on this clonotype: A much larger clonotype is one base distant, so this may be a read error. The chain joins TRBV12-5 to TRBJ2-3, with TRBD1 identical over 7 bases. Germline assignment: CDR1 LGHNT and CDR2 FRNRAP. The CDR3 is 15 residues long. The CDR3 nucleotides are TGTACTAGTGGTTCTCAACAGGGGTTGGCAGATACGCAGTATTTT. Its protein product is CTSGSQQGLADTQYF.

This chain joins TRBV10-1 and TRBJ2-3, with D perhaps TRBD2 (5 bases). Looked up from germline, CDR1 is WNHNN and CDR2 is SYGVQD (reference sequence). This CDR3 comprises 16 residues. Between the trimmed V and J ends, which lost 2 bases and 5 bases, there was a span of 17 bases. DNA for the CDR3: TGCGCCAGCAGTGAGGGAGTGGCGGGCGCCGGAGATACGCAGTATTTT. Translated, it gives CASSEGVAGAGDTQYF.

This clonotype was seen repeatedly, ten times or more. Written as DNA, the CDR3 is TGTGCCAGCACCTCGACGGAGTCTGAGTACGAGCAGTACTTC. Its translation is CASTSTESEYEQYF. V usage is TRBV7-9 and J usage is TRBJ2-7; D is undetermined. V gave up 7 bases and J gave up 4 bases, with 17 bases separating them. The germline V gene encodes CDR1 SEHNR and CDR2 FQNEAQ (reference sequence). This CDR3 has 14 amino acids.

The chain has TRBV11-2 and TRBJ2-1; D is perhaps TRBD2 (5 bases). The germline CDR1 and CDR2 sequences are SGHAT and FQNNGV. V was pared by 5 bases and J by 7 bases, with 15 bases between. The CDR3 loop spans 14 amino acids. Written as DNA, the CDR3 is TGTGCCAGCAGCCTGGGAGACTACGTGAATGAGCAGTTCTTC. It is translated as CASSLGDYVNEQFF.

This clonotype was detected a few times. The chain combines TRBV12-3 or TRBV12-4 with TRBJ2-5; D not resolved. This CDR3 region has 13 residues. V lost 7 bases and J lost 5, with 14 bases in between. CDR3 sequence: CASKEASEETQYF. Written as DNA, the CDR3 is TGTGCCAGCAAAGAAGCGTCCGAGGAGACCCAGTACTTC.

This clonotype was seen more than once but under ten times. The chain joins TRBV4-3 to TRBJ2-3, with a weak D call TRBD1 (6 bases). V lost 0 bases, J lost 4 bases, and 8 bases lay in between. CDR1 LGHNA and CDR2 YSLEER come from the germline V gene. The CDR3 sequence is 14 residues long. CDR3 coding DNA: TGCGCCAGCAGCCAAGACAGGGGCCCAGATACGCAGTATTTT. Its translation: CASSQDRGPDTQYF.

This clonotype was detected only a few times. CDR3 sequence: CASSYKRLNTDTQYF. The CDR3 bases are TGTGCCAGCAGTTACAAACGGCTTAACACAGATACGCAGTATTTT. This chain uses TRBV6-2 or TRBV6-3 with TRBJ2-3; D is unresolved. V lost 2 bases to trimming and J lost 2 bases, with 11 bases between them. The CDR3 runs to 15 residues. CDR1 is MNHEY and CDR2 is SVGEGT in the germline V gene.

Notes on this clonotype: A junction end diverges from the germline sequence, so it may reflect a read error. V is TRBV7-6 and J is TRBJ2-6; D possibly matches TRBD1 or TRBD2 (5 bases each). Germline assignment: CDR1 SGHVS and CDR2 FNYEAQ. This CDR3 comprises 21 residues. The CDR3 coding sequence is TGTGCCAGCAGCTCATCATTATCCGGGAACCCGGACCACCCTGGGGCCAACGTCCTGACCTTC. Its translation: CASSSSLSGNPDHPGANVLTF.

This clonotype was observed at least ten times. This sequence joins TRBV27 and TRBJ2-3; D is undetermined. Trimming stripped 2 bases from V and 6 bases from J, with 6 bases between. This CDR3 spans 12 amino acids. CDR1 and CDR2 from the germline V gene are MNHEY and SMNVEV (reference sequence). CDR3 nucleotides: TGTGCCAGCAGTTTAGGGTACGATACGCAGTATTTT. It specifies CASSLGYDTQYF.

This clonotype was observed a few times. This chain uses TRBV4-3 with TRBJ1-1; 10 nucleotides match TRBD1. The CDR3 has 18 residues. Trimming took 1 base from V and 4 from J; bases not matched to a gene: 12. From germline, CDR1 is LGHNA and CDR2 YSLEER. CDR3 amino acids: CASSQGTRDRGFGTEAFF. CDR3 nucleotides: TGCGCCAGCAGCCAAGGCACGCGGGACAGGGGATTTGGCACTGAAGCTTTCTTT.

Concerning this clonotype: A much larger clone sits a single nucleotide away, making a read error possible. The genes are TRBV27 and TRBJ2-2, with D unclear. CDR3 length equals 12 residues. CDR1 MNHEY and CDR2 SMNVEV come from the germline V gene (reference sequence). V dropped 6 bases and J dropped 5 bases, with 7 bases sitting between them. The CDR3 region has the DNA TGTGCCAGCAGGGTAGGGACCGGGGAGCTGTTTTTT. Translated, it gives CASRVGTGELFF.